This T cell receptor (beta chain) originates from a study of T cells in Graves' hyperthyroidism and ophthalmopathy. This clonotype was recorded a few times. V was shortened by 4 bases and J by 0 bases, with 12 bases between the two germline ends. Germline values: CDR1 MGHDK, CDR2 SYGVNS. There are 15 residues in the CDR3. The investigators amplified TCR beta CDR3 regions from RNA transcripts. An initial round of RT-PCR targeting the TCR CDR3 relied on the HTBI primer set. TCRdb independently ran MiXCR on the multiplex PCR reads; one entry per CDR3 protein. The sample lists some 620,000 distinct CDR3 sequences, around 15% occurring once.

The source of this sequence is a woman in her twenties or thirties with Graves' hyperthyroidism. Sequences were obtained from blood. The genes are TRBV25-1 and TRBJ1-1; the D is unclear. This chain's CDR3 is CASSGSGSMNTEAFF. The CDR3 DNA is TGTGCCAGCAGTGGAAGCGGTTCTATGAACACTGAAGCTTTCTTT.